Shown below are 2 T cell receptor beta chains from a single sample sequenced in a study of OX40 agonist ivuxolimab in advanced cancers. The protocol was immunoSEQ multiplex PCR, while the TCRdb copy is restricted to in-frame clones and leaves out a portion. The repertoire includes approximately 58,000 clones, 88% of them detected once, and around 0.76% sits in the top ten. Source: CD4+ or CD8+ T cells sorted from blood, taken in a trial of the OX40 agonist ivuxolimab. These receptors originate from an adult with an advanced solid tumor such as melanoma, head and neck, liver or kidney cancer.

This clone was observed a single time. The chain combines TRBV7-3 with TRBJ1-3, with no clear D. Trimming took 6 bases from V and 0 from J, leaving 9 bases between them. CDR3 length: 14 residues. Germline V gives CDR1 SGHTA, CDR2 FQGTGA. The CDR3: CASSLSNSGNTIYF. The CDR3 DNA is TGTGCCAGCAGTTTATCGAACTCTGGAAACACCATATATTTT.

This chain links TRBV28 with TRBJ2-5, with unresolved D. V lost 8 bases and J 1 base, leaving 14 bases between the germline ends. CDR3 length equals 14 residues. Germline CDR1 MDHEN, CDR2 SYDVKM. The CDR3 protein is CASVWVGSQETQYF. DNA for the CDR3: TGTGCCAGCGTATGGGTAGGGTCCCAAGAGACCCAGTACTTC.